The 19 T cell receptor beta chains reported below all come from one sample, sequenced in a study of blood T cell repertoires in COVID-19. TCRdb's table, derived via immunoSEQ multiplex PCR, lists solely in-frame clones and lacks some. The sample shows approximately 160,000 clones, 70% to 90% of them seen only once. The source material was peripheral blood. These receptors were taken from a man in his 60s who had recovered from COVID-19.

The rearrangement links TRBV5-6 to TRBJ2-5, with 10 positions matching TRBD1. J gave up 0 bases and V 3 bases, and 5 bases lay outside the gene matches. Germline lookup yields CDR1 SGHDT and CDR2 YYEEEE. The CDR3 covers 16 residues. CDR3 region: CASSSRQGAYQETQYF. CDR3 nucleotides: TGTGCCAGCAGCTCAAGACAGGGGGCCTACCAAGAGACCCAGTACTTC.

The rearrangement links TRBV29-1 to TRBJ1-2; 8 positions agree with TRBD1. The junction had 9 bases not matched to a gene; V was cut back by 4 bases and J by 5 bases. The CDR3 is 14 residues long. Germline V CDR1 and CDR2: SQVTM, ANQGSEA. For the CDR3, the DNA is TGCAGCGTTGGAGACAGGGGAGAGCTATATGGCTACACCTTC. It translates to CSVGDRGELYGYTF.

As to this clone: This may stem from a read error, because a much larger clone lies one nucleotide away. The CDR3 sequence is CANTPIPGQGAGELFF. In nucleotides, the CDR3 is TGTGCCAATACCCCCATACCGGGACAGGGGGCCGGGGAGCTGTTTTTT. This rearrangement joins TRBV19 to TRBJ2-2; 11 nucleotides match TRBD1. With 10 bases clipped from V and 6 bases from J, the junction kept 13 bases outside the gene matches. Germline lookup yields CDR1 LNHDA and CDR2 SQIVND (reference sequence). The CDR3 has 16 residues.

V is TRBV7-9 and J is TRBJ1-5, with TRBD1 identical over 8 bases. With V trimmed by 5 bases and J by 6 bases, 3 bases remained unmatched. Per the germline V gene, CDR1 is SEHNR and CDR2 is FQNEAQ (reference sequence). The length of the CDR3 is 13 residues. The CDR3, as DNA: TGTGCCAGCAGCACCCAGGGGGCTCAGCCCCAGCATTTT. Protein product: CASSTQGAQPQHF. The full variable domain, completed using reference TRBV7-9 and TRBJ1-5, is DTGVSQNPRHKITKRGQNVTFRCDPISEHNRLYWYRQTLGQGPEFLTYFQNEAQLEKSRLLSDRFSAERPKGSFSTLEIQRTEQGDSAMYLCASSTQGAQPQHFGDGTRLSIL.

This clone was seen a handful of times. The chain employs TRBV7-2 and TRBJ2-2; TRBD2 is a possible D gene (6 bases). V dropped 0 bases and J dropped 4 bases, with 9 bases sitting between them. This CDR3 has 15 residues. Germline V gene lookup returns CDR1 SGHTA and CDR2 FQGNSA. CDR3 in DNA: TGTGCCAGCAGCTTAGCGCCGGGACTCACCGGGGAGCTGTTTTTT. Its translation: CASSLAPGLTGELFF.

V and J are TRBV2 and TRBJ2-7; D gene uncertain. V was clipped by 6 bases and J by 5 bases, with 8 bases between them. This CDR3 spans 11 amino acids. CDR1 is SNHLY and CDR2 is FYNNEI in the germline V gene. CDR3 sequence: CASSEKNEQYF. CDR3 DNA: TGTGCCAGCAGCGAGAAAAACGAGCAGTACTTC.

The chain links TRBV7-9 to TRBJ2-5; tentatively, D is TRBD2 (6 bases). CDR1 is SEHNR and CDR2 is FQNEAQ in the germline V gene (reference sequence). The CDR3 contains 12 residues. V gave up 6 bases and J gave up 3 bases, with 8 bases separating them. CDR3 DNA: TGTGCCAGCAGTCGGAGGGAAGAGACCCAGTACTTC. Its translation: CASSRREETQYF.

The V and J genes are TRBV3-1 (or the pseudogene TRBV3-2) and TRBJ1-2, with D perhaps matching TRBD1 (5 bases). Looked up from germline, CDR1 is LGHDT and CDR2 is YNNKEL (reference sequence). The CDR3 contains 13 residues. Trimming removed 1 base from V and 4 bases from J, with 7 bases in between. CDR3 nucleotides: TGTGCCAGCAGCCAAGGTGGGGCCTATGGCTACACCTTC. Translating it yields CASSQGGAYGYTF.

The chain recombines TRBV9 with TRBJ1-1; 9 bases are shared with TRBD1. The V gene end was trimmed by 4 bases and the J gene end by 4 bases; junction bases not matched to a gene: 2. The CDR3 sequence is 13 residues long. Looked up from germline, CDR1 is SGDLS and CDR2 is YYNGEE. The CDR3 bases are TGTGCCAGCAGCCCGGGACAGGGCACTGAAGCTTTCTTT. Translating gives CASSPGQGTEAFF.

The chain links TRBV3-1 (or the pseudogene TRBV3-2) to TRBJ2-2, with a tentative D call TRBD1 (5 bases). V was cut by 1 base and J by 5 bases, with 14 bases left in between. CDR1 LGHDT and CDR2 YNNKEL come from the germline V gene (reference sequence). CDR3 size: 16 residues. The CDR3 DNA sequence: TGTGCCAGCAGCCAAGTATGGCAGGGTGGAACCGGGGAGCTGTTTTTT. It specifies CASSQVWQGGTGELFF.

V is TRBV29-1 and J is TRBJ1-2, with D perhaps matching TRBD1 (5 bases). The germline CDR1 and CDR2 sequences are SQVTM and ANQGSEA. Between the trimmed V and J ends, which lost 6 bases and 0 bases, there was a span of 11 bases. This CDR3 has 13 residues. CDR3 protein: CSVLAGTNYGYTF. The CDR3 region has the DNA TGCAGCGTGCTTGCAGGGACTAACTATGGCTACACCTTC.

J is TRBJ1-1 and V is TRBV7-9; D call uncertain. The germline V and J ends were trimmed by 5 bases and 4 bases, with 8 bases remaining between them. From germline, CDR1 is SEHNR and CDR2 FQNEAQ (reference sequence). This CDR3 has 12 residues. The CDR3 DNA reads TGTGCCAGCAGCCCCGGAGCCACTGAAGCTTTCTTT. Residues: CASSPGATEAFF. Full variable domain (missing parts from reference TRBV7-9 and TRBJ1-1): DTGVSQNPRHKITKRGQNVTFRCDPISEHNRLYWYRQTLGQGPEFLTYFQNEAQLEKSRLLSDRFSAERPKGSFSTLEIQRTEQGDSAMYLCASSPGATEAFFGQGTRLTVV.

The rearrangement uses TRBV3-1 (or the pseudogene TRBV3-2) and TRBJ1-1; 9 bases map to TRBD1. Trimming removed 1 base from V and 13 bases from J; junction bases left unmatched: 4. Germline CDR1 reads LGHDT; CDR2 reads YNNKEL (reference sequence). The CDR3 covers 12 residues. Here the CDR3 reads CASSQAGQGGFF. The CDR3, as DNA: TGTGCCAGCAGCCAAGCGGGACAGGGTGGTTTCTTT.

This clone has only a few counts. This chain connects TRBV11-3 to TRBJ2-3; TRBD1 is a possible D gene (5 bases). Germline V lookup: CDR1 SGHNT, CDR2 YENEEA. The CDR3 covers 15 residues. V was shortened by 4 bases and J by 0 bases, with 11 bases between the two germline ends. The CDR3 DNA follows: TGTGCCAGCAGCTCAGGGCCCGTAAGCACAGATACGCAGTATTTT. This encodes CASSSGPVSTDTQYF.

The CDR3 is CASSPDRYTPEAFF. CDR3 nucleotide sequence: TGTGCCAGCAGCCCTGACAGGTATACTCCCGAAGCTTTCTTT. V usage is TRBV11-2 and J usage is TRBJ1-1, with D perhaps TRBD1 (6 bases). The CDR3 totals 14 residues. CDR1 SGHAT and CDR2 FQNNGV come from the germline V gene. Trimming took off 5 bases at V and 8 bases at J, with 18 bases between the two ends.

V usage is TRBV28 and J usage is TRBJ2-1; possible D gene TRBD1, 8 bases. The germline V and J ends were trimmed by 1 base and 8 bases, with 15 bases remaining between them. Germline V gene data show CDR1 as MDHEN and CDR2 as SYDVKM. The CDR3 consists of 15 residues. The CDR3 is CASSLLDREGYEQFF. In DNA form, the CDR3 reads TGTGCCAGCAGTTTATTGGACAGGGAGGGGTATGAGCAGTTCTTC.

The J gene is TRBJ2-1, the V gene TRBV9, with 8 nucleotides matching TRBD2. V was pared by 4 bases and J by 9 bases, with 9 bases of the junction left unmatched. The CDR3 is made up of 14 amino acids. CDR1 and CDR2 (germline): SGDLS, YYNGEE. Here the CDR3 reads CASSYPGTSAEQFF. For the CDR3, the DNA is TGTGCCAGCAGCTACCCCGGGACTAGTGCTGAGCAGTTCTTC.

This clone came up once. Written as DNA, the CDR3 is TGCAGCGTTGAGGAGGGGAACTATGGCTACACCTTC. This translates into CSVEEGNYGYTF. The chain joins TRBV29-1 to TRBJ1-2; D possibly corresponds to TRBD1 (5 bases). The CDR3 is 12 amino acids. Trimming cost V 3 bases and J 2 bases, with 7 bases left between them. The germline CDR1 and CDR2 sequences are SQVTM and ANQGSEA.

This chain uses TRBV12-3 or TRBV12-4 with TRBJ1-6, with a weak D call TRBD1 (6 bases). This CDR3 is built from 13 residues. Trimming shortened V by 5 bases and J by 9 bases, and 11 bases separated the two germline ends. CDR3 sequence reads: CASSPTDSSPLHF. The CDR3 nucleotides are TGTGCCAGCAGTCCGACGGACAGTTCACCCCTCCACTTT.